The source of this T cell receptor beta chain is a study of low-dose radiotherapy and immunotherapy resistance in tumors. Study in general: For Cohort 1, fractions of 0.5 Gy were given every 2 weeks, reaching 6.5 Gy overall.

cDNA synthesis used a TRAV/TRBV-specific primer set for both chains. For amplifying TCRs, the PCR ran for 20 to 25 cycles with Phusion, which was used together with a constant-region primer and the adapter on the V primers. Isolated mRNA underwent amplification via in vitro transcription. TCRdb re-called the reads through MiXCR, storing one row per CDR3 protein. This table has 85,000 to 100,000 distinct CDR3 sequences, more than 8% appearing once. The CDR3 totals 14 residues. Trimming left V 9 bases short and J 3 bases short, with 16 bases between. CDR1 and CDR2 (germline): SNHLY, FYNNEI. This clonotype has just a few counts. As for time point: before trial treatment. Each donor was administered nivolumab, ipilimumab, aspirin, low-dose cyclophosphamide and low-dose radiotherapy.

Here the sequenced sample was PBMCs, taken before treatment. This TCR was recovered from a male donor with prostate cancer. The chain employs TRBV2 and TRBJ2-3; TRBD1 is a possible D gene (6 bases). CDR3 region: CASADRGFTDTQYF. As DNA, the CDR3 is TGTGCCAGTGCGGACAGAGGTTTTACAGATACGCAGTATTTT. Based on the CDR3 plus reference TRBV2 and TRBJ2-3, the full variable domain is EPEVTQTPSHQVTQMGQEVILRCVPISNHLYFYWYRQILGQKVEFLVSFYNNEISEKSEIFDDQFSVERPDGSNFTLKIRSTKLEDSAMYFCASADRGFTDTQYFGPGTRLTVL.